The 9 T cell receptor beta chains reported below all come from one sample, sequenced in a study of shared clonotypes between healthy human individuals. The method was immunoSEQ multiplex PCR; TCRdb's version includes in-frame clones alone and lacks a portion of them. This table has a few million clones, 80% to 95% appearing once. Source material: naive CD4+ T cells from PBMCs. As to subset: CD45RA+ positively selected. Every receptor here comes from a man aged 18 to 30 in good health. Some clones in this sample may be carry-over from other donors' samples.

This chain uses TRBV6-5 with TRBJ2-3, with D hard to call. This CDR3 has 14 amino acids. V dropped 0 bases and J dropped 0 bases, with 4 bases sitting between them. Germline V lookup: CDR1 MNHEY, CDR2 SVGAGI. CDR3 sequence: CASSYSHSTDTQYF. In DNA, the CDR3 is TGTGCCAGCAGTTACTCACATAGCACAGATACGCAGTATTTT.

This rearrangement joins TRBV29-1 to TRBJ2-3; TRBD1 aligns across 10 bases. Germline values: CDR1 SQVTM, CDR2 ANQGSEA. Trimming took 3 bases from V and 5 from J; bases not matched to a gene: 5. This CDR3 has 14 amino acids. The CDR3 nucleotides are TGCAGCGTTGATTCCCGGGACAGGGGAGATACGCAGTATTTT. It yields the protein CSVDSRDRGDTQYF.

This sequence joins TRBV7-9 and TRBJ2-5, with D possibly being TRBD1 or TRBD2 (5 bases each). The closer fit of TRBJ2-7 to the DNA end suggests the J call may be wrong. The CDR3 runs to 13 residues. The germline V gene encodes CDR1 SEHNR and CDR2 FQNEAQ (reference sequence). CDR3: CASSQEGFYEQYF. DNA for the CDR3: TGTGCCAGCAGCCAAGAGGGGTTCTACGAGCAGTACTTC.

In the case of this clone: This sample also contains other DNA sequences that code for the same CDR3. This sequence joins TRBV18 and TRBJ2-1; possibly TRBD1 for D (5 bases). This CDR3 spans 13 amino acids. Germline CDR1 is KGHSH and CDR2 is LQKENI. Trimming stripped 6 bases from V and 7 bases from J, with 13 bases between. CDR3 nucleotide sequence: TGTGCCAGCTCCCCCACAGGTGGGAATGAGCAGTTCTTC. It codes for CASSPTGGNEQFF.

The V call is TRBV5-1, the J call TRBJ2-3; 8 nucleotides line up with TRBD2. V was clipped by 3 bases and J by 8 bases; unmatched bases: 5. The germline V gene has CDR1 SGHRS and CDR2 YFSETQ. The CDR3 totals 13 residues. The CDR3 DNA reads TGCGCCAGCAGCTCCCTAGCGGGTGCTACGCAGTATTTT. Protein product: CASSSLAGATQYF.

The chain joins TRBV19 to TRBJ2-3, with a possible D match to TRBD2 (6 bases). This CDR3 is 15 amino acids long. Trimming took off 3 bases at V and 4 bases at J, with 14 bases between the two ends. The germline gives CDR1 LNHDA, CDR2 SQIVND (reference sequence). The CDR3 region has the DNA TGTGCCAGTAGTATGAGGCGGGATAGCCCAGATACGCAGTATTTT. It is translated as CASSMRRDSPDTQYF.

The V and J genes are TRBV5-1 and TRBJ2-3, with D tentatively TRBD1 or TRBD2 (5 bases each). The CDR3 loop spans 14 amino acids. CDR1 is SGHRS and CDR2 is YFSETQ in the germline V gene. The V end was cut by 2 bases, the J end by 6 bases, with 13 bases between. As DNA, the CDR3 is TGCGCCAGCAGCTTACTATCAAGGGACGATACGCAGTATTTT. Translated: CASSLLSRDDTQYF.

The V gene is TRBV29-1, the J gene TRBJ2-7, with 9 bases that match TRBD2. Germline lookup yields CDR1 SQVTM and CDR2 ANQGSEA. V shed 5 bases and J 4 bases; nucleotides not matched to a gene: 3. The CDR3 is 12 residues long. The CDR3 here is CSVFSGSYEQYF. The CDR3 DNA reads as TGCAGCGTTTTTAGCGGGAGTTACGAGCAGTACTTC.

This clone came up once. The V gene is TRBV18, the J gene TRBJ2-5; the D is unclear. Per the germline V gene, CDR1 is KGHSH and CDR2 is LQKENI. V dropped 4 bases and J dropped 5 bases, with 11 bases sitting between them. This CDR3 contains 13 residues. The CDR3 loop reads CASSRSSGETQYF. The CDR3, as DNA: TGTGCCAGCTCACGTAGCTCCGGGGAGACCCAGTACTTC.